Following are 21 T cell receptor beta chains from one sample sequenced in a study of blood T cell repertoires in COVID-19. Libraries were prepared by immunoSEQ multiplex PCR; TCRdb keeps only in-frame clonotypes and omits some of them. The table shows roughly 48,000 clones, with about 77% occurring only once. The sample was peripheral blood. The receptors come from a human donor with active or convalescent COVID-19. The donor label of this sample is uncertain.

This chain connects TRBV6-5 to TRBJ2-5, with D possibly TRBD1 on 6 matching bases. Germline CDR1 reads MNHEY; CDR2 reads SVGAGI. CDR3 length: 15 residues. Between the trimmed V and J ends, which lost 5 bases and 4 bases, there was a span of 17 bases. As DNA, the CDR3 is TGTGCCAGCAGTAAACAGGGCGCGTCGGGAGAGACCCAGTACTTC. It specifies CASSKQGASGETQYF.

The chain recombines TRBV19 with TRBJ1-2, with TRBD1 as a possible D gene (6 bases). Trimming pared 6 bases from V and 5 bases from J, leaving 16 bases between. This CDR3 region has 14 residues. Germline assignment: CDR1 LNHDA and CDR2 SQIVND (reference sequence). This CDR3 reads CASSLQTGIYGYTF. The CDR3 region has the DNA TGTGCCAGTAGCCTGCAAACAGGGATTTATGGCTACACCTTC.

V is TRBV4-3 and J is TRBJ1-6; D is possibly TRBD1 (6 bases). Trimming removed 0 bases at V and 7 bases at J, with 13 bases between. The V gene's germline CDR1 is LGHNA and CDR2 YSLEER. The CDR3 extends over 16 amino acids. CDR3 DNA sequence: TGCGCCAGCAGCCAAGATAGGGGGGGGCCCAATTCACCCCTCCACTTT. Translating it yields CASSQDRGGPNSPLHF.

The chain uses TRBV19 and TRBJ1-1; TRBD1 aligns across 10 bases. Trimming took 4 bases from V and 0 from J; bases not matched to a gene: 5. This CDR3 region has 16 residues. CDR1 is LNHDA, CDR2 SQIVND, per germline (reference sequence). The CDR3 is CASSKDRGIMNTEAFF. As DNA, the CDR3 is TGTGCCAGTAGTAAGGACAGGGGGATAATGAACACTGAAGCTTTCTTT.

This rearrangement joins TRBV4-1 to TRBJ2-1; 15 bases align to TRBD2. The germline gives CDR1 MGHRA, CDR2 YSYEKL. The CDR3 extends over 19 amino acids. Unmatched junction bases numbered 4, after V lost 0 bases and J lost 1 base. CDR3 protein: CASSQERTSGRASYNEQFF. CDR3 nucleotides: TGCGCCAGCAGCCAAGAAAGGACTAGCGGGAGGGCATCCTACAATGAGCAGTTCTTC.

CDR3 sequence: CASGSTSDRPPYEQYF. In DNA form, the CDR3 reads TGTGCTAGTGGTTCAACCTCGGACAGGCCACCCTACGAGCAGTACTTC. The chain couples TRBV12-5 to TRBJ2-7; 7 bases map to TRBD1. The CDR3 runs 16 residues. Unmatched junction bases numbered 11, after V lost 4 bases and J lost 2 bases. Per germline, CDR1 LGHNT and CDR2 FRNRAP. Variable domain in full (rest from reference TRBV12-5 and TRBJ2-7): DARVTQTPRHKVTEMGQEVTMRCQPILGHNTVFWYRQTMMQGLELLAYFRNRAPLDDSGMPKDRFSAEMPDATLATLKIQPSEPRDSAVYFCASGSTSDRPPYEQYFGPGTRLTVT.

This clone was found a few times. The CDR3: CASSLMGASNEQFF. The CDR3 bases are TGTGCCAGCAGCTTAATGGGAGCCTCCAATGAGCAGTTCTTC. The rearrangement links TRBV7-3 to TRBJ2-1, with D possibly TRBD2 on 5 matching bases. There are 14 residues in the CDR3. V was shortened by 1 base and J by 6 bases, with 10 bases between the two germline ends. Germline CDR1 reads SGHTA; CDR2 reads FQGTGA. Variable domain in full (rest from reference TRBV7-3 and TRBJ2-1): GAGVSQTPSNKVTEKGKYVELRCDPISGHTALYWYRQSLGQGPEFLIYFQGTGAADDSGLPNDRFFAVRPEGSVSTLKIQRTERGDSAVYLCASSLMGASNEQFFGPGTRLTVL.

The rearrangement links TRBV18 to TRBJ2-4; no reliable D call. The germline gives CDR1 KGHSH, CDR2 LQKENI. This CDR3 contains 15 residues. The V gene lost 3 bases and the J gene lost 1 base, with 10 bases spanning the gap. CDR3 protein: CASSPQAPAKNIQYF. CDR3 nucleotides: TGTGCCAGCTCACCGCAGGCGCCGGCCAAAAACATTCAGTACTTC.

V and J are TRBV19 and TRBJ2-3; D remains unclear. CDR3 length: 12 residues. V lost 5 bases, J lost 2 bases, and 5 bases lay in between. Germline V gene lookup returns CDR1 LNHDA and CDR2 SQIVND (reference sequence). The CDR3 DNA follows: TGTGCCAGTAGTCCGTTCACAGATACGCAGTATTTT. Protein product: CASSPFTDTQYF.

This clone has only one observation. In DNA, the CDR3 is TGTGCCAGCAGCTTGGGACAGTACGAGCAGTACTTC. This sequence encodes CASSLGQYEQYF. The chain uses TRBV5-5 and TRBJ2-7, with D perhaps TRBD1 (5 bases). The germline V gene encodes CDR1 SGHKS and CDR2 YYEKEE (reference sequence). The V gene lost 0 bases and the J gene lost 4 bases, with 5 bases spanning the gap. The CDR3 is made up of 12 amino acids. The entire variable domain, with the rest obtained from reference TRBV5-5 and TRBJ2-7, is as follows: DAGVTQSPTHLIKTRGQQVTLRCSPISGHKSVSWYQQVLGQGPQFIFQYYEKEERGRGNFPDRFSARQFPNYSSELNVNALLLGDSALYLCASSLGQYEQYFGPGTRLTVT.

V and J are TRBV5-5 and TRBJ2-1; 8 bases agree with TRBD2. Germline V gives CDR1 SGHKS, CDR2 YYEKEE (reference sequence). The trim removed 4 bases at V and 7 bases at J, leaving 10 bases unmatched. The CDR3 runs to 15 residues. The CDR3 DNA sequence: TGTGCCAGCAGCCGGGAGGGCTTGGGTAGGAATGAGCAGTTCTTC. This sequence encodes CASSREGLGRNEQFF.

CDR3 region: CASGTSGAYEQYF. The CDR3 DNA follows: TGTGCCAGCGGGACTAGCGGGGCCTACGAGCAGTACTTC. The chain joins TRBV27 to TRBJ2-7, with 13 positions matching TRBD2. The CDR3 is 13 residues long. Per the germline V gene, CDR1 is MNHEY and CDR2 is SMNVEV (reference sequence). V dropped 8 bases and J dropped 2; count of bases not matched to a gene: 0.

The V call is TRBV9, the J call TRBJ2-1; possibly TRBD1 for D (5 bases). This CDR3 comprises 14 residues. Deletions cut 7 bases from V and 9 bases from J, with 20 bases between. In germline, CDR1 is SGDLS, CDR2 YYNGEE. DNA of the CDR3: TGTGCCAGCGCTCCGGGCATTATTCAGGGTGAGCAGTTCTTC. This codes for CASAPGIIQGEQFF.

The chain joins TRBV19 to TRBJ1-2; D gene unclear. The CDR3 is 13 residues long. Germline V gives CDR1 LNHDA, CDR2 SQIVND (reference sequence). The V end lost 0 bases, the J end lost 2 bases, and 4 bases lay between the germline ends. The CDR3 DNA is TGTGCCAGTAGTATAGACAGAAACTATGGCTACACCTTC. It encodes CASSIDRNYGYTF.

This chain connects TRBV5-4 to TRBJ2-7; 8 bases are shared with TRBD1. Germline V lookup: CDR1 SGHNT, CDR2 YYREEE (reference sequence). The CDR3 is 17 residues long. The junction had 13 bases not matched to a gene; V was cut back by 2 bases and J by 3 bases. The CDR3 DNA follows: TGTGCCAGCAGCTTTCCACCGGGACAGGAAACATTCTACGAGCAGTACTTC. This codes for CASSFPPGQETFYEQYF.

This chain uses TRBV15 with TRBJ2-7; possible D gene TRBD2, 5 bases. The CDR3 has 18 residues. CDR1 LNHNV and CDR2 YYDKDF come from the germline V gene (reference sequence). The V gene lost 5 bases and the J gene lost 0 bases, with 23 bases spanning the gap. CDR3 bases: TGTGCCACCAGCCAGGACCCGAGCGGATACTCTGTCTCCTACGAGCAGTACTTC. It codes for CATSQDPSGYSVSYEQYF.

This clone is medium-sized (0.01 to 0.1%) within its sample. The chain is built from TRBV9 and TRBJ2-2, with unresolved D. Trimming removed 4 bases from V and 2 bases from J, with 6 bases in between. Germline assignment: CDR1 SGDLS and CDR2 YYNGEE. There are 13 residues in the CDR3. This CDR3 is CASSRSNTGELFF. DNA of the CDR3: TGTGCCAGCAGCCGGAGTAACACCGGGGAGCTGTTTTTT. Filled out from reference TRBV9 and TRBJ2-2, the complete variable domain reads DSGVTQTPKHLITATGQRVTLRCSPRSGDLSVYWYQQSLDQGLQFLIQYYNGEERAKGNILERFSAQQFPDLHSELNLSSLELGDSALYFCASSRSNTGELFFGEGSRLTVL.

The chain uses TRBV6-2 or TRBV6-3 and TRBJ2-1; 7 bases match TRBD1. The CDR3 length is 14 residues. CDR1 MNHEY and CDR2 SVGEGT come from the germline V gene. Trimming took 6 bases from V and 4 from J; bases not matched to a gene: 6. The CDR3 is CASSRLTGYNEQFF. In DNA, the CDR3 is TGTGCCAGCAGCCGCCTGACAGGGTACAATGAGCAGTTCTTC.

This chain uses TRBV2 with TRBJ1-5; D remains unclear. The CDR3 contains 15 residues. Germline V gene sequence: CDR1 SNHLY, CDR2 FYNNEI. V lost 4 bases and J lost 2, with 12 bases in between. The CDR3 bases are TGTGCCAGCAGTGGGGTCACCGAGGGCAATCAGCCCCAGCATTTT. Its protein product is CASSGVTEGNQPQHF.

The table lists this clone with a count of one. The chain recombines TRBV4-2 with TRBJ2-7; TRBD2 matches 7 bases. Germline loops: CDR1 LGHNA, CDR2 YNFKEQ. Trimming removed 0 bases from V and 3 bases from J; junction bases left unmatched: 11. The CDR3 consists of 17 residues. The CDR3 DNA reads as TGTGCCAGCAGCCAAGACCGTGGCGGGAGCCCCAACTACGAGCAGTACTTC. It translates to CASSQDRGGSPNYEQYF.

For the CDR3, the DNA is TGCGCCAGCAGCACCCGACAGGCTCAGTTCTTC. This gives the protein CASSTRQAQFF. The rearrangement links TRBV5-1 to TRBJ2-1; D possibly corresponds to TRBD1 (6 bases). CDR3 size: 11 residues. Trimming cost V 4 bases and J 13 bases, with 12 bases left between them. Germline V CDR1 and CDR2: SGHRS, YFSETQ. Supplemented by reference TRBV5-1 and TRBJ2-1, the full variable domain reads KAGVTQTPRYLIKTRGQQVTLSCSPISGHRSVSWYQQTPGQGLQFLFEYFSETQRNKGNFPGRFSGRQFSNSRSEMNVSTLELGDSALYLCASSTRQAQFFGPGTRLTVL.